Listed below are T cell receptor beta chains from one sample, sequenced in a study of T cell changes during pregnancy in multiple sclerosis. Assay used: immunoSEQ multiplex PCR; TCRdb lists only in-frame clones, some missing. The sample gives tens of thousands of clones, roughly 92% of which show up once; approximately 0.2% is in the top ten. Sequences were derived from CD4+ T cells from peripheral blood mononuclear cells, sampled before pregnancy. Source of these receptors: a female donor with multiple sclerosis, enrolled in a pregnancy study. CDR3s include the opening cysteine and the closing phenylalanine or tryptophan. Fields, in order: V gene, CDR3 length, J gene, CDR3 protein.

TRBV30	13	TRBJ1-1	CAWKEDPGTEAFF
TRBV29-1	13	TRBJ1-2	CSVEDNWNYGYTF
TRBV7-2	14	TRBJ1-1	CASSLWGVDTEAFF
TRBV5-8	16	TRBJ2-2	CASKKESGANTGELFF
TRBV5-6	19	TRBJ2-1	CASSRRGIRGQSSYNEQFF
TRBV7-9	17	TRBJ1-5	CASSPTPPGRSNQPQHF
TRBV2	14	TRBJ1-6	CASNRDSADSPLHF
TRBV4-2	16	TRBJ2-3	CASSQDGTGATDTQYF
TRBV2	13	TRBJ1-2	CASSEGRPYGYTF
TRBV6-1	13	TRBJ2-7	CASRTGHNYEQYF
TRBV7-2	15	TRBJ1-5	CASSFGTAINQPQHF
TRBV9	15	TRBJ2-3	CASSPQGAGADTQYF
TRBV9	14	TRBJ2-1	CASSVPGGPNEQFF
TRBV5-1	13	TRBJ2-3	CASSFDRTDTQYF
TRBV30	15	TRBJ1-1	CAWILTDRWNTEAFF
TRBV28	15	TRBJ2-5	CASSPHGTVGWTQYF